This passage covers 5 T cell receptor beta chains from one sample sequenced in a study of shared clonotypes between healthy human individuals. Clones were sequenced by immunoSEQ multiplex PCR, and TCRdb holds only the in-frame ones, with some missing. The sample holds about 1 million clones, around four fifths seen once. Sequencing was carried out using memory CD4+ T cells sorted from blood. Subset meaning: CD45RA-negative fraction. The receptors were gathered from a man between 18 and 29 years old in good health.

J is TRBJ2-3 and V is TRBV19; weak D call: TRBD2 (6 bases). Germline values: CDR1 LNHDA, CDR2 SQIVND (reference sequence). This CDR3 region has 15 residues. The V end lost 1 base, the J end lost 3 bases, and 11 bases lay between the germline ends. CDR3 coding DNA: TGTGCCAGTAGTATAGCGGCGGGAACGACAGATACGCAGTATTTT. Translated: CASSIAAGTTDTQYF.

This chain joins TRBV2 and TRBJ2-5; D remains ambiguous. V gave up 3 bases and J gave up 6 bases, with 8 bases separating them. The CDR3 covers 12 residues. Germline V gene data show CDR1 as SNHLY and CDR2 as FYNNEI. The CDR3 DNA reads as TGTGCCAGCAGTGATGACGAGCAGACCCAGTACTTC. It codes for CASSDDEQTQYF.

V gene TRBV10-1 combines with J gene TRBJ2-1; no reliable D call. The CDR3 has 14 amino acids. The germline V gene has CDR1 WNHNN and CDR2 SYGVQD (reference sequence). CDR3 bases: TGCGTCACTCACGGGTCATGGTCCTACAATGAGCAGTTCTTC. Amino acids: CVTHGSWSYNEQFF.

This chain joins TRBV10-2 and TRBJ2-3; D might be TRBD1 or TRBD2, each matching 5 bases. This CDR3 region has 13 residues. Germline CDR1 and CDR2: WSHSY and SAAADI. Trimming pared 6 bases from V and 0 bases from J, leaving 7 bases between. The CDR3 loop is CASRGPSTDTQYF. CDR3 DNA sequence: TGCGCCAGCAGGGGACCTAGCACAGATACGCAGTATTTT.

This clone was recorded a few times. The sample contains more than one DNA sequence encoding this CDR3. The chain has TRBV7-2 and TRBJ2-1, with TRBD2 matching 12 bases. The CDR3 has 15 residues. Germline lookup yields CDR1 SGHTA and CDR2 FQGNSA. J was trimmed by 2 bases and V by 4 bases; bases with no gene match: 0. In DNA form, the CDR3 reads TGTGCCAGCAGCTCTAGCGGGAGGGCCTACAATGAGCAGTTCTTC. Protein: CASSSSGRAYNEQFF.